Below, 11 T cell receptor beta chains from the same sample are listed, as sequenced in a study of T cell responses to AZD1222 COVID-19 vaccine. Here immunoSEQ multiplex PCR was the method, and the copy in TCRdb shows in-frame clones only, minus some. The sample consists of 55,000 to 70,000 clones, about three quarters of them appearing once. Source: peripheral blood, taken on day 0 of AZD1222 vaccination. The receptors derive from an adult in good health.

CDR3 nucleotides: TGTGCCAGCAGGACTACCGGGGAGCTGTTTTTT. It is translated as CASRTTGELFF. This chain joins TRBV6-6 and TRBJ2-2; D not resolved. The CDR3 covers 11 residues. CDR1 is MNHNY and CDR2 is SVGAGI in the germline V gene (reference sequence). The V gene lost 6 bases and the J gene lost 5 bases, with 4 bases spanning the gap.

The rearrangement joins TRBV6-5 to TRBJ2-2; 7 bases are a match to TRBD1. V was clipped by 7 bases and J by 0 bases; unmatched bases: 5. CDR3 length: 15 amino acids. Germline CDR1 reads MNHEY; CDR2 reads SVGAGI. For the CDR3, the DNA is TGTGCCAGCACGGGGACAGTAACGAACACCGGGGAGCTGTTTTTT. Encoded protein: CASTGTVTNTGELFF.

The J gene is TRBJ1-2, the V gene TRBV10-3; no definite D call. CDR3 length: 15 residues. Germline CDR1 is ENHRY and CDR2 is SYGVKD. Trimming took 4 bases from V and 4 from J, leaving 16 bases between them. CDR3 DNA sequence: TGTGCCATCAGTGCTGACCTTACAGCCCCCTATGGCTACACCTTC. Its protein is CAISADLTAPYGYTF.

The chain employs TRBV9 and TRBJ2-2; D is unresolved. Trimming left V 0 bases short and J 3 bases short, with 6 bases between. CDR1 and CDR2 (germline): SGDLS, YYNGEE. The CDR3 is made up of 14 amino acids. The CDR3 DNA reads as TGTGCCAGCAGCGTAGTGGTTTACACCGGGGAGCTGTTTTTT. This codes for CASSVVVYTGELFF.

The J gene is TRBJ1-1, the V gene TRBV11-2; D is perhaps TRBD1 (6 bases). Germline loops: CDR1 SGHAT, CDR2 FQNNGV. The CDR3 has 15 amino acids. Trimming removed 1 base at V and 4 bases at J, with 13 bases between. CDR3 protein: CASSLAAGASTEAFF. The CDR3 DNA sequence: TGTGCCAGCAGCTTAGCGGCGGGGGCGAGCACTGAAGCTTTCTTT.

This clone was seen more than once but under ten times. V usage is TRBV5-4 and J usage is TRBJ2-2; the match to TRBD2 covers 10 bases. The CDR3 is 16 amino acids. The V segment lost 0 bases and the J segment 7 bases; nucleotides outside the gene matches: 6. CDR1 is SGHNT and CDR2 is YYREEE in the germline V gene (reference sequence). The CDR3 spells CASSLEAGGLSGELFF. The CDR3, as DNA: TGTGCCAGCAGCTTGGAAGCGGGGGGGTTAAGCGGGGAGCTGTTTTTT.

This clone was counted a few times. The rearrangement joins TRBV19 to TRBJ2-1; TRBD1 agrees at 11 bases. This CDR3 spans 15 amino acids. V trimming: 1 base; J trimming: 7 bases; junction bases outside the gene matches: 3. CDR1 LNHDA and CDR2 SQIVND come from the germline V gene (reference sequence). The CDR3 region has the DNA TGTGCCAGTAGTATAGTCGGGACAGGGGGGAATGAGCAGTTCTTC. It codes for CASSIVGTGGNEQFF.

This clone was counted between two and nine times. The gene calls are TRBV7-8 and TRBJ1-3, with D unclear. This CDR3 is built from 15 residues. Trimming took 1 base from V and 4 from J, leaving 11 bases between them. The germline V gene encodes CDR1 SGHVS and CDR2 FQNEAQ. CDR3 in amino acids: CASSLVWGEGNTIYF. The CDR3 nucleotides are TGTGCCAGCAGCTTAGTGTGGGGAGAAGGAAACACCATATATTTT. The complete variable domain, with remaining parts taken from reference TRBV7-8 and TRBJ1-3, reads GAGVSQSPRYKVAKRGQDVALRCDPISGHVSLFWYQQALGQGPEFLTYFQNEAQLDKSGLPSDRFFAERPEGSVSTLKIQRTQQEDSAVYLCASSLVWGEGNTIYFGEGSWLTVV.

J is TRBJ1-3 and V is TRBV7-8, with unresolved D. The CDR3 runs 15 residues. Germline lookup yields CDR1 SGHVS and CDR2 FQNEAQ. The V and J ends lost 4 bases and 2 bases respectively, with 12 bases between them. CDR3 coding DNA: TGTGCCAGCAGCTCTGGATCAAACCCTGGAAACACCATATATTTT. Translated: CASSSGSNPGNTIYF. The entire variable domain, with the rest obtained from reference TRBV7-8 and TRBJ1-3, is as follows: GAGVSQSPRYKVAKRGQDVALRCDPISGHVSLFWYQQALGQGPEFLTYFQNEAQLDKSGLPSDRFFAERPEGSVSTLKIQRTQQEDSAVYLCASSSGSNPGNTIYFGEGSWLTVV.

This rearrangement joins TRBV6-5 to TRBJ2-2, with 8 nucleotides matching TRBD2. The CDR3 extends over 15 amino acids. Trimming took 5 bases from V and 1 from J; bases not matched to a gene: 3. Germline CDR1 reads MNHEY; CDR2 reads SVGAGI. Here the CDR3 DNA reads TGTGCCAGCAGTCGGGGGGGATGGAACACCGGGGAGCTGTTTTTT. This translates into CASSRGGWNTGELFF.

The chain joins TRBV7-6 to TRBJ2-1; no definite D call. The CDR3 covers 15 residues. Germline CDR1 reads SGHVS; CDR2 reads FNYEAQ. V dropped 5 bases and J dropped 8 bases, with 19 bases sitting between them. This CDR3 reads CASSLERGGPYEQFF. The CDR3 DNA reads as TGTGCCAGCAGCCTAGAGAGAGGCGGACCCTATGAGCAGTTCTTC.